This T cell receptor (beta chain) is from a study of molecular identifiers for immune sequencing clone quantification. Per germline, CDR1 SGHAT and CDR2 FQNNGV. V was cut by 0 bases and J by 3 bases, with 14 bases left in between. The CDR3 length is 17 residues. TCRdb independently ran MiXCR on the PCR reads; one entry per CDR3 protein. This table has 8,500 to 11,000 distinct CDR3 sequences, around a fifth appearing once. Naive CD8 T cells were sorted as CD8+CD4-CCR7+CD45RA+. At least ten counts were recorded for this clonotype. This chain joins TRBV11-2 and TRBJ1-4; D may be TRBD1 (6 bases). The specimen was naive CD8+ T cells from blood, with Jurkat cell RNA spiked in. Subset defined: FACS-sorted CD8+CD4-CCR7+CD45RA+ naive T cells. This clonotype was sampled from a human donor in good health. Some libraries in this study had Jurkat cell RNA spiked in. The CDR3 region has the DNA TGTGCCAGCAGCTTAGACCCTGGGGCAGGGGCTAATGAAAAACTGTTTTTT. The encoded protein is CASSLDPGAGANEKLFF.